This TCR beta chain is from a study of graft-versus-host responses after intestinal transplantation. Germline V gene data show CDR1 as SGDLS and CDR2 as YYNGEE. This CDR3 is built from 15 residues. Trimming stripped 0 bases from V and 7 bases from J, with 15 bases between. This table comes from immunoSEQ multiplex PCR, and its TCRdb copy is limited to in-frame clones, with some not included. The data contain about 59,000 clones, around 93% of them seen just once; the ten biggest clones take up 0.38%. As regards this clone: Antigen specificity is unknown.

This material consisted of unstimulated CD4+ T cells sorted from spleen or lymph node cells, taken before transplant. This TCR came from a human donor who was the organ donor for an intestinal transplant. The chain is built from TRBV9 and TRBJ2-3; D is perhaps TRBD2 (6 bases). In nucleotides, the CDR3 is TGTGCCAGCAGCGTAGAGGTGTCTAGCGTTCATACGCAGTATTTT. Translation: CASSVEVSSVHTQYF.